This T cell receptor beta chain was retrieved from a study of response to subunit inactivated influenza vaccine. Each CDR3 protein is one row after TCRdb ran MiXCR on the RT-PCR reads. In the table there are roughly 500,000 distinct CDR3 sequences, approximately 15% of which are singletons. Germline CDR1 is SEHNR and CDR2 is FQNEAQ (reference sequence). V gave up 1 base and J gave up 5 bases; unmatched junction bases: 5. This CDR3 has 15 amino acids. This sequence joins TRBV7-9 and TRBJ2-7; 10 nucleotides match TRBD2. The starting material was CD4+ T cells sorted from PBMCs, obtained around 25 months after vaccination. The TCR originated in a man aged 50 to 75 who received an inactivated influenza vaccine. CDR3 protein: CASSLGTSGLNEQYF. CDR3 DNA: TGTGCCAGCAGCTTAGGGACTAGCGGACTCAACGAGCAGTACTTC.